Below are 20 T cell receptor beta chains sequenced from a single sample in a study of regulatory T cells in long-lasting Graves disease. Building of the TCR beta libraries involved iRepertoire HTBI primers and Arm-PCR of CDR3 regions. TCRdb passed the multiplex PCR reads through MiXCR, listing each CDR3 protein once. This table holds 550,000 to 600,000 distinct CDR3 sequences, approximately 16% found once. The sample's time point: newly diagnosed GD, antithyroid drugs for less than 3 months. There was RNA extracted from PBMCs, and the TCR library was made from it. These same data were also listed under a study on T cells in Graves' hyperthyroidism and ophthalmopathy.

The material was peripheral blood mononuclear cells (PBMCs), obtained at new diagnosis, from a patient treated with antithyroid drugs. All receptors come from a man younger than 35 with Graves disease.

This clonotype was counted many times. The rearrangement links TRBV7-3 to TRBJ2-2, with 7 bases that match TRBD2. The CDR3 extends over 16 amino acids. The germline gives CDR1 SGHTA, CDR2 FQGTGA. The trim removed 5 bases at V and 3 bases at J, leaving 9 bases unmatched. The CDR3: CASSPSREVDTGELFF. Here the CDR3 DNA reads TGTGCCAGCAGCCCCTCCCGGGAGGTGGACACCGGGGAGCTGTTTTTT. Drawing the rest from reference TRBV7-3 and TRBJ2-2, the complete variable domain is GAGVSQTPSNKVTEKGKYVELRCDPISGHTALYWYRQSLGQGPEFLIYFQGTGAADDSGLPNDRFFAVRPEGSVSTLKIQRTERGDSAVYLCASSPSREVDTGELFFGEGSRLTVL.

This clonotype was counted many times. The V and J genes are TRBV12-3 or TRBV12-4 and TRBJ2-3; unclear D gene. The CDR3 consists of 11 residues. V lost 6 bases and J lost 11, with 12 bases in between. CDR3 bases: TGTGCCAGCAGCAAGATCGACCAGCAGTATTTT. Its protein product is CASSKIDQQYF.

This clonotype has at least ten counts. This chain uses TRBV7-9 with TRBJ2-7, with a tentative D call TRBD1 (5 bases). This CDR3 is built from 14 residues. V was cut by 4 bases and J by 3 bases, with 13 bases left in between. The germline V gene encodes CDR1 SEHNR and CDR2 FQNEAQ (reference sequence). The CDR3 bases are TGTGCCAGCAGCTCATACGGACAACTCTACGAGCAGTACTTC. Its translation: CASSSYGQLYEQYF.

Ten or more counts support this clonotype. The chain has TRBV11-2 and TRBJ2-7, with D maybe TRBD1 (6 bases). V lost 7 bases to trimming and J lost 2 bases, with 18 bases between them. Germline values: CDR1 SGHAT, CDR2 FQNNGV. This CDR3 has 15 amino acids. The CDR3 nucleotides read TGTGCCAGCACCCTACTCCGGGACACAACCTACGAGCAGTACTTC. Translation: CASTLLRDTTYEQYF. Based on the CDR3 plus reference TRBV11-2 and TRBJ2-7, the full variable domain is EAGVAQSPRYKIIEKRQSVAFWCNPISGHATLYWYQQILGQGPKLLIQFQNNGVVDDSQLPKDRFSAERLKGVDSTLKIQPAKLEDSAVYLCASTLLRDTTYEQYFGPGTRLTVT.

This clonotype has only a few counts. V and J are TRBV6-1 and TRBJ2-3; 8 bases agree with TRBD2. The CDR3 is made up of 15 amino acids. With V trimmed by 8 bases and J by 2 bases, 9 bases remained unmatched. The germline gives CDR1 MNHNS, CDR2 SASEGT. CDR3: CASAEAGANTDTQYF. The DNA for the CDR3 is TGTGCCAGCGCGGAAGCGGGAGCCAACACAGATACGCAGTATTTT.

This clonotype has more than one count but fewer than ten. The chain uses TRBV20-1 and TRBJ2-1, with 13 positions matching TRBD2. The CDR3 runs to 15 residues. CDR1 and CDR2 from the germline V gene are DFQATT and SNEGSKA (reference sequence). V lost 0 bases and J lost 7; bases outside the gene matches: 3. CDR3 DNA: TGCAGTGCTAGAGAGGGACTAGCGGGACTGAATGAGCAGTTCTTC. Protein sequence: CSAREGLAGLNEQFF.

This clonotype was seen many times. The CDR3 sequence: CSVDGTRIDTDTQYF. The CDR3, as DNA: TGCAGCGTTGATGGGACAAGAATAGACACAGATACGCAGTATTTT. V gene TRBV29-1 combines with J gene TRBJ2-3; D perhaps matches TRBD1 (6 bases). Germline loops: CDR1 SQVTM, CDR2 ANQGSEA. Trimming removed 3 bases from V and 2 bases from J, with 15 bases in between. The CDR3 covers 15 residues.

CDR3 nucleotides: TGCGCCAGCAGCTTGTCCCCGACTAGCGGGAGTGGTGAGCAGTTCTTC. Encoded protein: CASSLSPTSGSGEQFF. The genes are TRBV5-1 and TRBJ2-1; 12 bases map to TRBD2. The CDR3 has 16 residues. V shed 1 base and J 9 bases; nucleotides not matched to a gene: 8. The V gene's germline CDR1 is SGHRS and CDR2 YFSETQ.

This clonotype was detected a few times. The V gene is TRBV20-1, the J gene TRBJ2-2; a possible D gene is TRBD2 (5 bases). Germline CDR1 is DFQATT and CDR2 is SNEGSKA (reference sequence). The V gene lost 1 base and the J gene lost 8 bases, with 11 bases spanning the gap. This CDR3 has 13 residues. CDR3 sequence: CSARAGFEGELFF. The CDR3 coding sequence is TGCAGTGCTAGAGCGGGGTTTGAAGGGGAGCTGTTTTTT.

This clonotype showed up just a few times. The chain is built from TRBV9 and TRBJ2-3; a possible D gene is TRBD2 (6 bases). The CDR3 is 12 amino acids. CDR1 and CDR2 from the germline V gene are SGDLS and YYNGEE. The ends were cut back, 4 bases at V and 6 bases at J, with 9 bases in the middle. The CDR3 DNA reads TGTGCCAGCAGCACTAGCCAGGATACGCAGTATTTT. This encodes CASSTSQDTQYF. The whole variable domain, filled in from reference TRBV9 and TRBJ2-3, reads DSGVTQTPKHLITATGQRVTLRCSPRSGDLSVYWYQQSLDQGLQFLIQYYNGEERAKGNILERFSAQQFPDLHSELNLSSLELGDSALYFCASSTSQDTQYFGPGTRLTVL.

Worth noting for this clonotype: One end of the junction is discordant with germline, which a read error may explain. The chain carries TRBV7-3 and TRBJ2-1, with D tentatively TRBD2 (5 bases). The germline gives CDR1 SGHTA, CDR2 FQGTGA. This CDR3 contains 12 residues. The CDR3 bases are TGTGCCAGCAGGTCGAGCGGACCTGAGCAGCTCTTC. This encodes CASRSSGPEQLF.

V usage is TRBV19 and J usage is TRBJ2-7; 14 bases match TRBD2. Germline V lookup: CDR1 LNHDA, CDR2 SQIVND (reference sequence). CDR3 length: 16 amino acids. With 5 bases clipped from V and 2 bases from J, the junction kept 5 bases outside the gene matches. The CDR3: CASSSGGLAGAYEQYF. The DNA of the CDR3 is TGTGCCAGTAGTTCGGGGGGACTAGCGGGAGCCTACGAGCAGTACTTC.

The chain employs TRBV20-1 and TRBJ1-6; D gene unclear. Germline V gives CDR1 DFQATT, CDR2 SNEGSKA (reference sequence). V shed 6 bases and J shed 6 bases, with 12 bases lying between them. This CDR3 spans 13 amino acids. The CDR3 nucleotides read TGCAGTGCCAAACGGGGAGGTAATTCACCCCTCCACTTT. Translated: CSAKRGGNSPLHF.

This clonotype was seen many times. The CDR3 DNA sequence: TGTGCCAGCAGCTTAGGGGTCGGGATGAACACTGAAGCTTTCTTT. As protein: CASSLGVGMNTEAFF. The chain is built from TRBV7-2 and TRBJ1-1; D is unclear. Per the germline V gene, CDR1 is SGHTA and CDR2 is FQGNSA. V lost 1 base and J lost 0, with 9 bases in between. CDR3 length: 15 amino acids.

The table lists this clonotype with a few counts. This chain connects TRBV20-1 to TRBJ2-5; 8 bases match TRBD2. CDR3 length equals 15 residues. J lost 1 base, V lost 4 bases, and 8 bases had no gene match. Germline-derived CDR1 and CDR2 are DFQATT and SNEGSKA (reference sequence). As DNA, the CDR3 is TGCAGTGCTATGAGCGGGAGTGGGCCCCAAGAGACCCAGTACTTC. Residues: CSAMSGSGPQETQYF.

This clonotype was counted ten times or more. V gene TRBV20-1 combines with J gene TRBJ2-3, with D tentatively TRBD2 (5 bases). This CDR3 region has 16 residues. From germline, CDR1 is DFQATT and CDR2 SNEGSKA (reference sequence). CDR3 sequence (DNA): TGCAGCGGGATATTACAAAGGGCGGAGTTCACAGATACGCAGTATTTT. This encodes CSGILQRAEFTDTQYF.

This clonotype has only a few counts. The chain uses TRBV27 and TRBJ2-7; D remains ambiguous. The germline CDR1 and CDR2 sequences are MNHEY and SMNVEV (reference sequence). Trimming removed 6 bases at V and 2 bases at J, with 14 bases between. The CDR3 runs 14 residues. CDR3 sequence reads: CASRLTHGPYEQYF. CDR3 nucleotides: TGTGCCAGCAGACTAACACACGGACCCTACGAGCAGTACTTC.

The J gene is TRBJ2-7, the V gene TRBV9; 12 bases fit TRBD2. The CDR3 runs 14 residues. Germline V gene sequence: CDR1 SGDLS, CDR2 YYNGEE. The ends lost 9 bases at V and 5 bases at J; junction bases unmatched: 9. CDR3 in amino acids: CAILQTSGRHEQYF. DNA of the CDR3: TGTGCCATCCTACAGACTAGCGGGAGACACGAGCAGTACTTC.

Remarks on this clonotype: A much larger clone differs by one base, so this may be a read error. The chain combines TRBV11-1 with TRBJ2-5, with D unclear. CDR3 length: 15 amino acids. The V end was cut by 4 bases, the J end by 1 base, with 13 bases between. Germline V gene data show CDR1 as SGHAT and CDR2 as FQDESV (reference sequence). The CDR3 DNA sequence: TGTGCCAGCAGCTCACTGTCGGGCCTCCAAGAGACCCAGTACTTC. Protein sequence: CASSSLSGLQETQYF.

This clonotype has ten or more counts. This CDR3 is CASSRDRGAGELFF. The CDR3 DNA reads as TGTGCCAGCAGTCGGGACCGAGGGGCCGGGGAGCTGTTTTTT. The V call is TRBV2, the J call TRBJ2-2; TRBD1 or TRBD2 may be the D gene (5 bases each). The germline V gene encodes CDR1 SNHLY and CDR2 FYNNEI. This CDR3 has 14 residues. V was trimmed by 5 bases and J by 6 bases, leaving 13 bases between them.